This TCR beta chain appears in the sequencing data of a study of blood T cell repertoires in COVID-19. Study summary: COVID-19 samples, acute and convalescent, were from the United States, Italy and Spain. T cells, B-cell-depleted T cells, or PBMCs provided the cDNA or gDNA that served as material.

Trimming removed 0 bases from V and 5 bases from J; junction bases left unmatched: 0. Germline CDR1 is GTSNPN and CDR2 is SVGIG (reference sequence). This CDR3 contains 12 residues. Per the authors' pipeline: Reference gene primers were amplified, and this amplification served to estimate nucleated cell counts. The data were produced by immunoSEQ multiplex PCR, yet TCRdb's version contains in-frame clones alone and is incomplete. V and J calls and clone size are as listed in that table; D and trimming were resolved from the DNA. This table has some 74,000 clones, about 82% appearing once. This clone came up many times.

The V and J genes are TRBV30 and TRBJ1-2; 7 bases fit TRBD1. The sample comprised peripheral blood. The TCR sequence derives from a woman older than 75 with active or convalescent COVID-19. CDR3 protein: CAWSVQGYGYTF. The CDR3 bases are TGTGCCTGGAGTGTACAGGGGTATGGCTACACCTTC.